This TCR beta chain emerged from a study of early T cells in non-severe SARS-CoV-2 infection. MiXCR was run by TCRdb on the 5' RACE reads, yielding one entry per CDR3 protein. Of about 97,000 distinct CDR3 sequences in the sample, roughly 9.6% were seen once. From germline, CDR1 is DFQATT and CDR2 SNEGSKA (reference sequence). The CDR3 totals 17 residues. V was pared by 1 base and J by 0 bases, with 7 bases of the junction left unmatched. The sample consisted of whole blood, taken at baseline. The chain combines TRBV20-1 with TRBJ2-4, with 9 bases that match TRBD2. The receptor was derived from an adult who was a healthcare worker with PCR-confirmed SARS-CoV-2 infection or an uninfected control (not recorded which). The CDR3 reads CSARAASGDLAKNIQYF. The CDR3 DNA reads TGCAGTGCTAGAGCAGCTAGCGGGGATCTAGCCAAAAACATTCAGTACTTC.